Listed below are T cell receptor beta chains from one sample, sequenced in a study of shared clonotypes between healthy human individuals. Clones were read by immunoSEQ multiplex PCR, and TCRdb kept only the in-frame ones, dropping some. The sample lists roughly 2.1 million clones, approximately 94% occurring once. The sample comprised naive CD8+ T cells from PBMCs. The receptors here all came from a man younger than 35 in good health. Some clones in this sample may be carry-over from other donors' samples. CDR3s include the opening cysteine and the closing phenylalanine or tryptophan. The D gene is left open where the match is weak. Size tells how often a clone was seen (once, few, many) or the class of an expanded clone, and some rows leave it out.

TRBV4-1,-,TRBJ2-5,-,TGCGCCAGCAGCCAAGATCAGGGGGAGGGTTCGGAGACCCAGTACTTC,CASSQDQGEGSETQYF
TRBV6-1,-,TRBJ2-7,-,TGTGCCAGCAGTGAACCCCGGGAGCCCCCCTACGAGCAGTACTTC,CASSEPREPPYEQYF
TRBV27,-,TRBJ2-7,-,TGTGCCAGCAGTTTACTACAGGGAGGGGACGTCGAGCAGTACTTC,CASSLLQGGDVEQYF
TRBV2,TRBD2,TRBJ2-7,-,TGTGCCAGCAGTGAAGGGACTAGCTACTTGGACGAGCAGTACTTC,CASSEGTSYLDEQYF
TRBV2,TRBD1,TRBJ2-1,-,TGTGCCAGCAAAGAAGGGACAGACTTTTACAATGAGCAGTTCTTC,CASKEGTDFYNEQFF
TRBV9,-,TRBJ1-5,-,TGTGCCAGCAGCGTAGAGGGGCGTCAGCCCCAGCATTTT,CASSVEGRQPQHF
TRBV5-5,-,TRBJ1-2,once,TGTGCCAGCAGCTTTAGTTCCGGGGGCTACACCTTC,CASSFSSGGYTF
TRBV27,TRBD1,TRBJ2-7,-,TGTGCCAGCAGTTCGACAGGGTACGAGCAGTACTTC,CASSSTGYEQYF
TRBV30,-,TRBJ2-1,-,TGTGCCTGGGCTGTGATGGACAATGAGCAGTTCTTC,CAWAVMDNEQFF
TRBV7-9,-,TRBJ1-1,once,TGTGCCAGCAGCTTGCGGGCGGTGAACACTGAAGCTTTCTTT,CASSLRAVNTEAFF
TRBV7-9,TRBD1,TRBJ1-1,-,TGTGCCAGCAGCTCCCCCCAGGGACAGGGAGTAATCACTGAAGCTTTCTTT,CASSSPQGQGVITEAFF
TRBV6-1,-,TRBJ2-3,-,TGTGCCAGCAGTGAAGGAGCCGCGATGGATACGCAGTATTTT,CASSEGAAMDTQYF
TRBV4-1,TRBD2,TRBJ2-1,-,TGCGCCAGCAGCCAAGAGGAGCGGGAGTACGTCTACAATGAGCAGTTCTTC,CASSQEEREYVYNEQFF
TRBV6-1,-,TRBJ1-1,-,TGTGCCAGCAGTCACCAACCAAGGGCTGCTTTCTTT,CASSHQPRAAFF
TRBV15,-,TRBJ2-5,-,TGTGCCACCAGCAGAGATTTAGGGATCGGAAGGGCAGCGGAGACCCAGTACTTC,CATSRDLGIGRAAETQYF
TRBV27,TRBD1,TRBJ1-2,-,TGTGCCAGCAGTCCTCGGACAGGGATTAACTATGGCTACACCTTC,CASSPRTGINYGYTF
TRBV15,TRBD1,TRBJ1-2,-,TGTGCCACCAGCTGGGGACAGGGGAAATTCTATGGCTACACCTTC,CATSWGQGKFYGYTF
TRBV6-5,TRBD2,TRBJ2-1,-,TGTGCCAGCAGTTCGCGGACTAGCGCCAACGATGAGCAGTTCTTC,CASSSRTSANDEQFF